This TCR beta chain was observed in a study of blood T cells in healthy people across ages. Isolation yielded PBMCs, at least 6 million per sample, in every case. Trimming cost V 6 bases and J 1 base, with 15 bases left between them. Germline CDR1 reads MDHEN; CDR2 reads SYDVKM. This CDR3 comprises 15 residues. This clonotype showed up just a few times. Then a second PCR, running roughly 6 to 12 cycles, was carried out with a sample-barcoded 5' primer and a J-beta primer mix. TCRdb itself ran the 5' RACE reads through MiXCR, one entry per CDR3 protein. The sample consists of approximately 490,000 distinct CDR3 sequences, about 25% of them appearing once. This same sample was also part of a study on T cells of mothers and their children. Per that study: Samples came from a few healthy Caucasian mothers and their six children. Per child, about 3 million TCR beta CDR3 reads were obtained, against over 9 million per mother. Among related mother-child pairs, overlap was slightly higher than in unrelated pairs, though not significantly.

Sequencing was done on a sample of blood. The sequence came from a boy younger than 18 in good health. V is TRBV28 and J is TRBJ2-5; D may be TRBD2 (6 bases). CDR3 in amino acids: CASSSSGTAQETQYF. CDR3 bases: TGTGCCAGCAGCAGTAGCGGTACGGCCCAAGAGACCCAGTACTTC.